These T cell receptor beta chains were read from a single sample in a study of graft-versus-host responses after intestinal transplantation. Libraries were prepared by immunoSEQ multiplex PCR; TCRdb keeps only in-frame clonotypes and omits some of them. Among tens of thousands of clones listed, around 93% were seen once. Their target antigens are unknown. The material sequenced was unstimulated CD8+ T cells sorted from spleen or lymph node cells, taken before transplant. All receptors come from a human donor who was the organ donor for an intestinal transplant. Each CDR3 is given without its conserved first and last residue. The order of the fields is J gene, CDR3 length, V gene, CDR3 protein.

TRBJ2-7 | 12 | TRBV6-5 | ASSYLGETYEQY
TRBJ2-5 | 14 | TRBV11-2 | ASSLGRDRGRETQY
TRBJ2-3 | 13 | TRBV7-3 | ASSSSGGSTDTQY
TRBJ1-5 | 12 | TRBV19 | ASSIVTGLQPQH
TRBJ2-7 | 13 | TRBV5-6 | ASSLEVRGLDEQY
TRBJ2-3 | 13 | TRBV5-1 | ASSSGLAKTDTQY
TRBJ2-3 | 9 | TRBV11-2 | ASSSTDTQY
TRBJ2-2 | 15 | TRBV7-9 | ASRNTGDPVDTGELF
TRBJ2-7 | 13 | TRBV11-2 | ASSAVAESSYEQY
TRBJ2-7 | 13 | TRBV19 | ASSGPGQIGLEQY
TRBJ2-2 | 14 | TRBV14 | ASSQDGQGPPGELF
TRBJ2-1 | 14 | TRBV7-3 | ASSPYGPPSGLEQF
TRBJ1-1 | 11 | TRBV11-2 | ASSLETEAEAF
TRBJ2-1 | 14 | TRBV10-2 | ASTPQTPPPNDEQF
TRBJ1-2 | 10 | TRBV19 | ASTEAGYGYT
TRBJ2-1 | 14 | TRBV11-3 | ASSPRRGLAAVEQF
TRBJ1-1 | 11 | TRBV6-6 | ASSYSSNTEAF